These 31 T cell receptor beta chains share one sample of origin, sequenced in a study of T cells after yellow fever vaccination (dated by TCRdb to between 2018 and 2020). The library was built by means of 5' RACE. The sequencer listed for this sample is Illumina NovaSeq 6000. TCRdb cleaned the public reads at Q25 with fastp, built clones with MiXCR and kept in-frame beta chains. Every CDR3 protein is listed once, alongside the most common genes and DNA of its rows. The sample data list around 330,000 distinct CDR3 sequences, and approximately 3.9% of these were observed just once. The ten top clones hold roughly a quarter of the sample. Sample treatment or condition, as interpreted from the label and publication: live attenuated yellow fever vaccine strain. The sample here was PBMCs, taken on the day of the yellow fever booster vaccination. All receptors come from a man aged 18 to 29 who received the YFV17D yellow fever vaccine.

This clonotype was detected only a few times. V usage is TRBV6-5 and J usage is TRBJ2-1, with a weak D call TRBD1 (6 bases). V dropped 6 bases and J dropped 10 bases, with 19 bases sitting between them. CDR3 length: 14 amino acids. CDR1 and CDR2 (germline): MNHEY, SVGAGI. As DNA, the CDR3 is TGTGCCAGCAGCCCACAAACAGGGAATCGGGAGCAGTTCTTC. This gives the protein CASSPQTGNREQFF.

This clonotype came up a few times. V and J are TRBV7-6 and TRBJ2-5; no definite D call. The CDR3 totals 13 residues. The germline V gene has CDR1 SGHVS and CDR2 FNYEAQ. V lost 4 bases and J 4 bases, leaving 10 bases between the germline ends. Here the CDR3 DNA reads TGTGCCAGCAGCTCTAGTCCTCCAGAGACCCAGTACTTC. It is translated as CASSSSPPETQYF.

This clonotype was picked up many times. The chain joins TRBV28 to TRBJ1-5; no reliable D call. V dropped 0 bases and J dropped 7 bases, with 4 bases sitting between them. Germline CDR1 is MDHEN and CDR2 is SYDVKM. This CDR3 contains 12 residues. The CDR3 bases are TGTGCCAGCAGTTTATGGGGGCAGCCCCAGCATTTT. This sequence encodes CASSLWGQPQHF. Using reference TRBV28 and TRBJ1-5 for the parts outside the CDR3, the full variable domain is DVKVTQSSRYLVKRTGEKVFLECVQDMDHENMFWYRQDPGLGLRLIYFSYDVKMKEKGDIPEGYSVSREKKERFSLILESASTNQTSMYLCASSLWGQPQHFGDGTRLSIL.

This clonotype was picked up a small number of times. The chain couples TRBV7-2 to TRBJ2-6; D unclear. V was cut by 10 bases and J by 4 bases, with 11 bases left in between. CDR3 length equals 13 residues. CDR1 SGHTA and CDR2 FQGNSA come from the germline V gene. CDR3 coding DNA: TGTGCCACCTCATATGTGGGGGCCAACGTCCTGACTTTC. This codes for CATSYVGANVLTF.

The V gene is TRBV12-3 or TRBV12-4, the J gene TRBJ1-1; D gene uncertain. The V gene lost 1 base and the J gene lost 1 base, with 10 bases spanning the gap. The CDR3 runs to 15 residues. The CDR3, as DNA: TGTGCCAGCAGTTTAGACGTTGCAGCGAACACTGAAGCTTTCTTT. This encodes CASSLDVAANTEAFF.

This clonotype was counted a few times. The chain links TRBV12-3 or TRBV12-4 to TRBJ1-1; possibly TRBD1 for D (6 bases). V was cut by 5 bases and J by 11 bases, with 18 bases left in between. The CDR3 loop spans 13 amino acids. DNA of the CDR3: TGTGCCAGCAGTGGGGTGGGTCCGGGGGGCGCTTTCTTT. It encodes CASSGVGPGGAFF.

Ten or more counts support this clonotype. This chain connects TRBV4-3 to TRBJ2-3; unclear D gene. Germline V CDR1 and CDR2: LGHNA, YSLEER. Deletions cut 0 bases from V and 2 bases from J, with 9 bases between. This CDR3 has 15 residues. CDR3 protein: CASSQDLAATDTQYF. The CDR3 nucleotides are TGCGCCAGCAGCCAAGATTTGGCAGCCACAGATACGCAGTATTTT.

This clonotype was detected a few times. The chain combines TRBV27 with TRBJ1-1; 9 bases are shared with TRBD1. CDR3 length: 16 amino acids. J gave up 3 bases and V 1 base, and 6 bases lay outside the gene matches. CDR1 is MNHEY, CDR2 SMNVEV, per germline (reference sequence). The DNA for the CDR3 is TGTGCCAGCAGTTTATGGATGGGACAGGGAGACACTGAAGCTTTCTTT. This gives the protein CASSLWMGQGDTEAFF.

This chain connects TRBV20-1 to TRBJ1-5; tentative D call: TRBD1 (5 bases). Germline values: CDR1 DFQATT, CDR2 SNEGSKA (reference sequence). The CDR3 extends over 14 amino acids. V lost 0 bases to trimming and J lost 4 bases, with 10 bases between them. The CDR3 region is CSARDLQGNQPQHF. The CDR3 DNA reads as TGCAGTGCTAGAGATCTCCAGGGTAATCAGCCCCAGCATTTT.

This clonotype was counted many times. The V and J genes are TRBV20-1 and TRBJ1-4; D is possibly TRBD1 (5 bases). The CDR3 totals 13 residues. V lost 3 bases, J lost 8 bases, and 13 bases lay in between. Germline V gives CDR1 DFQATT, CDR2 SNEGSKA (reference sequence). The CDR3 spells CSARTETKEKLFF. CDR3 nucleotide sequence: TGCAGTGCTAGGACAGAGACCAAAGAAAAACTGTTTTTT.

On this clonotype: A read error may be the cause here, since a much bigger clone is one base away. The chain couples TRBV20-1 to TRBJ2-3, with D uncertain. The CDR3 runs 11 residues. CDR1 is DFQATT, CDR2 SNEGSKA, per germline (reference sequence). CDR3 bases: TGCAGCCGAGCGTGGGGTGATAAGCAGTATTTT. Its protein product is CSRAWGDKQYF.

This clonotype showed up many times. This rearrangement joins TRBV4-3 to TRBJ2-6, with D perhaps TRBD1 or TRBD2 (7 bases each). CDR1 is LGHNA and CDR2 is YSLEER in the germline V gene. The CDR3 extends over 17 amino acids. V was cut by 7 bases and J by 0 bases, with 16 bases left in between. The CDR3 nucleotides are TGCGCCAGCACCCGGGGGGACAGCAGCTCTGGGGCCAACGTCCTGACTTTC. It translates to CASTRGDSSSGANVLTF.

This clonotype turned up a few times. The V call is TRBV18, the J call TRBJ2-1, with TRBD1 identical over 11 bases. Germline-derived CDR1 and CDR2 are KGHSH and LQKENI. The V and J ends lost 8 bases and 7 bases, in that order; junction bases with no gene match: 4. The CDR3 runs 13 residues. CDR3 region: CASTWDRGNEQFF. The CDR3 DNA reads TGTGCCAGCACCTGGGACAGGGGGAATGAGCAGTTCTTC.

There are many counts of this clonotype. The rearrangement joins TRBV12-3 or TRBV12-4 to TRBJ2-6; D gene ambiguous. V shed 2 bases and J shed 1 base, with 6 bases lying between them. There are 15 residues in the CDR3. CDR3: CASSLSSSGANVLTF. The CDR3 DNA sequence: TGTGCCAGCAGTTTATCGAGTTCTGGGGCCAACGTCCTGACTTTC.

The chain is built from TRBV20-1 and TRBJ1-2, with a tentative D call TRBD1 (6 bases). With 5 bases removed from V and 6 bases from J, the gap between germline ends came to 13 bases. CDR3 length: 12 amino acids. Germline V gene lookup returns CDR1 DFQATT and CDR2 SNEGSKA (reference sequence). This CDR3 is CSAVYGGDGYTF. CDR3 sequence (DNA): TGCAGTGCTGTATACGGGGGCGATGGCTACACCTTC.

This rearrangement joins TRBV5-1 to TRBJ2-5; 11 positions match TRBD2. This CDR3 contains 15 residues. Losses at the gene ends were 1 base for V and 4 bases for J; bases not matched to a gene: 3. From germline, CDR1 is SGHRS and CDR2 YFSETQ. In DNA, the CDR3 is TGCGCCAGCAGCTTGTCTAGCGGGGGGTCAGAGACCCAGTACTTC. Its protein product is CASSLSSGGSETQYF. Together with reference TRBV5-1 and TRBJ2-5, the CDR3 gives the full variable domain: KAGVTQTPRYLIKTRGQQVTLSCSPISGHRSVSWYQQTPGQGLQFLFEYFSETQRNKGNFPGRFSGRQFSNSRSEMNVSTLELGDSALYLCASSLSSGGSETQYFGPGTRLLVL.

This clonotype was detected only a few times. The V gene is TRBV6-5, the J gene TRBJ1-5; tentatively, D is TRBD1 (5 bases). This CDR3 spans 13 amino acids. V was trimmed by 2 bases and J by 5 bases, leaving 7 bases between them. Germline-derived CDR1 and CDR2 are MNHEY and SVGAGI. This chain's CDR3 is CASSYVQDQPQHF. CDR3 sequence (DNA): TGTGCCAGCAGTTACGTACAGGATCAGCCCCAGCATTTT.

DNA of the CDR3: TGTGCCAGCAGTTTCAGCGGTTCACCCCTCCACTTT. Its translation: CASSFSGSPLHF. This chain uses TRBV12-3 or TRBV12-4 with TRBJ1-6; D gene unclear. The V gene lost 3 bases and the J gene lost 9 bases, with 6 bases spanning the gap. This CDR3 spans 12 amino acids.

This clonotype was detected many times. The CDR3 sequence is CASSPYRSSYNEQFF. The CDR3 DNA sequence: TGTGCCAGCAGCCCGTACAGGAGCTCCTACAATGAGCAGTTCTTC. The J gene is TRBJ2-1, the V gene TRBV11-2; possible D gene TRBD1, 5 bases. In germline, CDR1 is SGHAT, CDR2 FQNNGV. The CDR3 is 15 amino acids. Trimming shortened V by 5 bases and J by 0 bases, and 11 bases separated the two germline ends.

The gene calls are TRBV18 and TRBJ2-5; D is uncertain. V was pared by 9 bases and J by 2 bases, with 13 bases between. From germline, CDR1 is KGHSH and CDR2 LQKENI. This CDR3 is built from 13 residues. The CDR3 DNA reads TGTGCCAGTGAAAGGGATTTACAAGAGACCCAGTACTTC. Amino acids: CASERDLQETQYF.

This clonotype was picked up many times. The V gene is TRBV4-2, the J gene TRBJ2-1; D may be TRBD1 (6 bases). This CDR3 spans 14 amino acids. From germline, CDR1 is LGHNA and CDR2 YNFKEQ. The V gene lost 1 base and the J gene lost 5 bases, with 9 bases spanning the gap. The DNA of the CDR3 is TGTGCCAGCAGCCAAGCAGGGGCAGACAATGAGCAGTTCTTC. Translating gives CASSQAGADNEQFF.

This clonotype was seen more than once but under ten times. The CDR3 protein is CASSEGGGPYNEQFF. As DNA, the CDR3 is TGTGCCAGCAGCGAAGGGGGCGGGCCGTACAATGAGCAGTTCTTC. The V gene is TRBV25-1, the J gene TRBJ2-1; 7 bases map to TRBD1. CDR3 size: 15 residues. Germline-derived CDR1 and CDR2 are MGHDK and SYGVNS. V gave up 6 bases and J gave up 4 bases; unmatched junction bases: 9.

To note about this clonotype: Since a much larger clone is just one base distant, this may be a read error. V and J are TRBV4-3 and TRBJ2-2, with TRBD2 as a possible D gene (5 bases). V was clipped by 4 bases and J by 2 bases, with 23 bases between them. The CDR3 runs 19 residues. The germline CDR1 and CDR2 sequences are LGHNA and YSLEER. The CDR3 region is CASSPAVVGRGRNTGELFF. For the CDR3, the DNA is TGCGCCAGCAGCCCAGCGGTTGTCGGTCGTGGCCGAAACACCGGGGAGCTGTTTTTT.

This clonotype was counted many times. The rearrangement links TRBV20-1 to TRBJ1-2; D gene ambiguous. The CDR3 covers 14 residues. The germline CDR1 and CDR2 sequences are DFQATT and SNEGSKA (reference sequence). V shed 0 bases and J shed 5 bases, with 13 bases lying between them. The CDR3 reads CSARDQPGDYGYTF. CDR3 in DNA: TGCAGTGCTAGAGATCAGCCAGGAGATTATGGCTACACCTTC.

The chain links TRBV6-5 to TRBJ1-1; D might be TRBD1 (6 bases). Trimming cost V 6 bases and J 11 bases, with 13 bases left between them. The germline CDR1 and CDR2 sequences are MNHEY and SVGAGI. The CDR3 has 11 residues. The CDR3 DNA reads as TGTGCCAGCAGGAGGAACAGGGCCGCTTTCTTT. Translated: CASRRNRAAFF.

V and J are TRBV20-1 and TRBJ2-7, with TRBD1 identical over 7 bases. The V gene end was trimmed by 5 bases and the J gene end by 5 bases; junction bases not matched to a gene: 9. The CDR3 is made up of 13 amino acids. Germline V CDR1 and CDR2: DFQATT, SNEGSKA (reference sequence). The CDR3 DNA sequence: TGCAGTGCTGGACAGGCAGGGCGCCACGAGCAGTACTTC. Protein: CSAGQAGRHEQYF.

This clonotype was seen repeatedly, ten times or more. The J gene is TRBJ1-5, the V gene TRBV27, with no clear D. The CDR3 is made up of 15 amino acids. Trimming pared 3 bases from V and 0 bases from J, leaving 9 bases between. CDR1 is MNHEY, CDR2 SMNVEV, per germline (reference sequence). CDR3 amino acids: CASSLALYSNQPQHF. CDR3 bases: TGTGCCAGCAGTTTGGCACTATATAGCAATCAGCCCCAGCATTTT.

This clonotype occurred many times. This rearrangement joins TRBV18 to TRBJ2-7; D remains ambiguous. Trimming took off 3 bases at V and 7 bases at J, with 13 bases between the two ends. Germline lookup yields CDR1 KGHSH and CDR2 LQKENI. There are 13 residues in the CDR3. CDR3: CASSPREVGEQYF. The CDR3 coding sequence is TGTGCCAGCTCACCCAGAGAAGTGGGGGAGCAGTACTTC.

This chain links TRBV4-1 with TRBJ2-3, with TRBD2 matching 7 bases. The CDR3 is 21 residues long. Germline CDR1 is MGHRA and CDR2 is YSYEKL. J gave up 1 base and V 3 bases, and 22 bases lay outside the gene matches. CDR3 coding DNA: TGCGCCAGCAGCCATCCCGATGGTAGGGCCCCTGGGGGGGGGGGCACAGATACGCAGTATTTT. Its protein product is CASSHPDGRAPGGGGTDTQYF.

This clonotype appeared many times. The rearrangement joins TRBV10-3 to TRBJ2-1, with TRBD1 as a possible D gene (6 bases). V was shortened by 4 bases and J by 0 bases, with 10 bases between the two germline ends. The germline V gene has CDR1 ENHRY and CDR2 SYGVKD. The CDR3 extends over 15 amino acids. The CDR3 bases are TGTGCCATCAGTGGTAGGGGGAGCTCCTACAATGAGCAGTTCTTC. This sequence encodes CAISGRGSSYNEQFF.

This chain links TRBV3-1 with TRBJ1-5; D is unresolved. Germline lookup yields CDR1 LGHDT and CDR2 YNNKEL (reference sequence). The CDR3 loop spans 10 amino acids. V lost 7 bases to trimming and J lost 7 bases, with 5 bases between them. CDR3 residues: CASTYQPQHF. As DNA, the CDR3 is TGTGCCAGCACATACCAGCCCCAGCATTTT.